This T cell receptor (beta chain) emerged from a study of blood T cell repertoires in COVID-19. On the study more broadly: Material from acute and convalescent COVID-19 was sourced from the United States, Italy and Spain. T cells, B-cell-depleted T cells, or PBMCs provided the cDNA or gDNA that served as material.

Original data processing: Amplified reference gene primers provided the basis for estimating nucleated cell counts. Repertoires were generated with immunoSEQ multiplex PCR, while TCRdb's copy carries only in-frame clones and drops some. That table supplies the V and J calls and clone size; D and trimming were determined from the DNA. This table has about 200,000 clones, 85% to 90% appearing once. After removal of 2 bases from V and 7 bases from J, the junction contained 2 bases not matched to a gene. This CDR3 spans 15 amino acids. Germline CDR1 MDHEN, CDR2 SYDVKM. The material sequenced was peripheral blood. The V gene is TRBV28, the J gene TRBJ1-6, with 10 bases identical to TRBD1. The TCR comes from a woman between 65 and 79 years old with acute or convalescent COVID-19. CDR3 sequence reads: CASSLGTGVNSPLHF. CDR3 bases: TGTGCCAGCAGTTTAGGGACAGGGGTGAATTCACCCCTCCACTTT.